This T cell receptor beta chain was captured in a study of vaccination and CD4 T cells after COVID-19. Across the study: Post-COVID draws followed diagnosis by a median around 100 days (range 35 to 161). The stimulating agents, overlapping spike peptides, came from SARS-CoV-2, HCoV-NL63, HCoV-OC43 and HCoV-229E.

The treatment: roughly 11-day PBMC culture with coronavirus spike peptide pools or control peptides (ViraFEST assay). An Oncomine TCR Beta short-read assay was used to sequence the DNA from cultured CD4+ T cells. TCRdb passed the PCR reads through MiXCR, listing each CDR3 protein once. The data show over 15,000 distinct CDR3 sequences, roughly 73% seen once. The CDR3 is 15 amino acids. Germline V CDR1 and CDR2: MDHEN, SYDVKM. V lost 5 bases, J lost 4 bases, and 17 bases lay in between. Details on this clonotype: What it binds is unknown.

What was sequenced was CD4+ T cells from blood, cultured in vitro. The chain links TRBV28 to TRBJ1-2; no definite D call. The sequence came from a human donor who had recovered from COVID-19. The CDR3 loop reads CASSTPRTRTYGYTF. Written as DNA, the CDR3 is TGTGCCAGCAGTACCCCCAGGACGAGGACCTATGGCTACACCTTC.